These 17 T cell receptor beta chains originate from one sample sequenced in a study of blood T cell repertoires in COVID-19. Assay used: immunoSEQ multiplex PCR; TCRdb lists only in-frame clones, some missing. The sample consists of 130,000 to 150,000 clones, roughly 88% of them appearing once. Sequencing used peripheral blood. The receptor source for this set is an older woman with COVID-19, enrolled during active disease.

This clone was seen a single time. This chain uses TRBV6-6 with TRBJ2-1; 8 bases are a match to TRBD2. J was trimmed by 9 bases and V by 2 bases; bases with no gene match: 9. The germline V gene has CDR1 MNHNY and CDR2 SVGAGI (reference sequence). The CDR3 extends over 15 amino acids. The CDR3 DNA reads TGTGCCAGCAGTTACCCAAGGACTAGCAGCGGTGAGCAGTTCTTC. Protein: CASSYPRTSSGEQFF.

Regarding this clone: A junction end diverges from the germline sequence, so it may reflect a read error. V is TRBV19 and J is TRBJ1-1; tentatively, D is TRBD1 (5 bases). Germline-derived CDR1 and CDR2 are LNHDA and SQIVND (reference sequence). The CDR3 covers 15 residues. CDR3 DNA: TGTGCCAGCAGTAAGGGCGGGGACCTGAACACTGAAGCTTTCTTT. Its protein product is CASSKGGDLNTEAFF.

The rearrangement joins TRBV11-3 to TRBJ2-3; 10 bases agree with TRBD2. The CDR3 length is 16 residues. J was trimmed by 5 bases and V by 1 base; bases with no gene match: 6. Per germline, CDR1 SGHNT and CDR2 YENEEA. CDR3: CASSLGLAGDLDTQYF. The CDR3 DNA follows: TGTGCCAGCAGCTTAGGTCTAGCGGGGGACCTAGATACGCAGTATTTT.

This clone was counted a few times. CDR3 coding DNA: TGCGCCAGCAGCCGAGACAGTGGAAACACCATATATTTT. Its protein product is CASSRDSGNTIYF. J is TRBJ1-3 and V is TRBV4-3; D may be TRBD1 (5 bases). The CDR3 runs 13 residues. V was clipped by 4 bases and J by 3 bases, with 7 bases between them. Germline CDR1 LGHNA, CDR2 YSLEER.

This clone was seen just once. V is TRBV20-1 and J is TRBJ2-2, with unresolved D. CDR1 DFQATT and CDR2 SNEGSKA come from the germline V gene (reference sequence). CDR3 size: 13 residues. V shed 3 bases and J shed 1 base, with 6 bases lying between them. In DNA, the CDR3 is TGCAGTGCTAGTCCAGAGAACACCGGGGAGCTGTTTTTT. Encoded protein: CSASPENTGELFF.

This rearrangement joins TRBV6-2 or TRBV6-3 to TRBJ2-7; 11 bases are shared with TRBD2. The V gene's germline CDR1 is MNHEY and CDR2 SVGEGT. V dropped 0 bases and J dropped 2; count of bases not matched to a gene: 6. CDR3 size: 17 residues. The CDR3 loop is CASSYSTGLADAYEQYF. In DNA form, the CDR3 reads TGTGCCAGCAGTTACTCTACGGGACTAGCGGACGCCTACGAGCAGTACTTC.

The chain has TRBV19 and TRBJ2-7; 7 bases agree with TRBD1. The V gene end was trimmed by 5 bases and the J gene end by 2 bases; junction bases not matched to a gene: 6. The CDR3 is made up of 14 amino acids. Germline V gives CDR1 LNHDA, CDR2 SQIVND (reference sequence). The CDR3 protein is CASSPGTATYEQYF. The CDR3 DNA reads TGTGCCAGTAGTCCCGGGACAGCGACCTACGAGCAGTACTTC.

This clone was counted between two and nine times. CDR3 sequence (DNA): TGTGCCAGCAGCGCTCACTCGCCTGGCTACACCTTC. Protein: CASSAHSPGYTF. The chain uses TRBV9 and TRBJ1-2; D is undetermined. The CDR3 runs to 12 residues. V lost 3 bases, J lost 7 bases, and 10 bases lay in between. CDR1 SGDLS and CDR2 YYNGEE come from the germline V gene.

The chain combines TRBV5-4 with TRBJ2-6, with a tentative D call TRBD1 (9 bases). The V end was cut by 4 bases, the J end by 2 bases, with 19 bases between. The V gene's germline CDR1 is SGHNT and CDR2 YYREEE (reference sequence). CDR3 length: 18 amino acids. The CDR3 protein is CASSAGGQGIAGANVLTF. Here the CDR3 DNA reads TGTGCCAGCAGCGCGGGGGGACAGGGAATAGCTGGGGCCAACGTCCTGACTTTC. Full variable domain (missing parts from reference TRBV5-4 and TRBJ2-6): ETGVTQSPTHLIKTRGQQVTLRCSSQSGHNTVSWYQQALGQGPQFIFQYYREEENGRGNFPPRFSGLQFPNYSSELNVNALELDDSALYLCASSAGGQGIAGANVLTFGAGSRLTVL.

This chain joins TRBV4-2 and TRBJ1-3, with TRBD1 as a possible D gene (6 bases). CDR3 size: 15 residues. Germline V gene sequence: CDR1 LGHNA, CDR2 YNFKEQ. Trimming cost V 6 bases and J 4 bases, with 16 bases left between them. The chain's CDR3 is CASSEQGVGGNTIYF. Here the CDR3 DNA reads TGTGCCAGCAGTGAACAGGGAGTGGGAGGAAACACCATATATTTT.

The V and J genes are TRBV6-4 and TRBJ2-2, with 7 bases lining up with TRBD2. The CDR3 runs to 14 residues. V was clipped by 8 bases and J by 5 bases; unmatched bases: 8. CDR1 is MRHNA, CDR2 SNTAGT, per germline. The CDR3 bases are TGTGCCAGCGCAGCCCAGCGGGGAACCGGGGAGCTGTTTTTT. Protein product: CASAAQRGTGELFF.

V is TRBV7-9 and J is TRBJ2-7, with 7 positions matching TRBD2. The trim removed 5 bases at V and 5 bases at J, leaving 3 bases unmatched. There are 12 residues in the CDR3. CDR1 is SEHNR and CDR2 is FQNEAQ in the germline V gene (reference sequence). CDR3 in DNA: TGTGCCAGCAGCCGCGCGGGGGACGAGCAGTACTTC. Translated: CASSRAGDEQYF.

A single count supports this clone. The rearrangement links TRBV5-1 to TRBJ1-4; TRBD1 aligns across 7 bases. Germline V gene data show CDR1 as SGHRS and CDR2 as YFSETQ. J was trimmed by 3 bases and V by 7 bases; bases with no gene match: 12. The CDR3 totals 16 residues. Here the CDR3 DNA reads TGCGCCAGCGCCCAGACAGGGATAGGGTCTAATGAAAAACTGTTTTTT. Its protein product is CASAQTGIGSNEKLFF.

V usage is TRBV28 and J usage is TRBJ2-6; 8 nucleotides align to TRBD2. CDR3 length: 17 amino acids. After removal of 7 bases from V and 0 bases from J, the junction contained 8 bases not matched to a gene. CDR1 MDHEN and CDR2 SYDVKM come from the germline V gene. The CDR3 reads CASITGGVLSGANVLTF. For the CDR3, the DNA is TGTGCCAGCATCACCGGGGGGGTCCTCTCTGGGGCCAACGTCCTGACTTTC.

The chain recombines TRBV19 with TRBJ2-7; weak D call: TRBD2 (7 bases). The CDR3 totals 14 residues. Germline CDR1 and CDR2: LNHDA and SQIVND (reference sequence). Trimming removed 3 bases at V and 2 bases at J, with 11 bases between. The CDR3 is CASSIGGGAYEQYF. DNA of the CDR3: TGTGCCAGTAGTATCGGAGGGGGGGCCTACGAGCAGTACTTC.

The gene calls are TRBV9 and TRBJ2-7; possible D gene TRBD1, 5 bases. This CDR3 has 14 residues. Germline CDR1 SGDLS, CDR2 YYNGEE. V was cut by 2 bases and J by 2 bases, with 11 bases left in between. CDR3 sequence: CASSVQTGAYEQYF. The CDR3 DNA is TGTGCCAGCAGCGTCCAAACAGGAGCCTACGAGCAGTACTTC.

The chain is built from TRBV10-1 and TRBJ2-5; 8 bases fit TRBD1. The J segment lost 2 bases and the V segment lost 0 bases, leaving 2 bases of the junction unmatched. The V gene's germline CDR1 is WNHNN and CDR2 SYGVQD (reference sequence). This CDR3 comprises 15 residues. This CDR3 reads CASSESQGEQETQYF. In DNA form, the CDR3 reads TGCGCCAGCAGTGAGTCACAGGGGGAGCAAGAGACCCAGTACTTC.